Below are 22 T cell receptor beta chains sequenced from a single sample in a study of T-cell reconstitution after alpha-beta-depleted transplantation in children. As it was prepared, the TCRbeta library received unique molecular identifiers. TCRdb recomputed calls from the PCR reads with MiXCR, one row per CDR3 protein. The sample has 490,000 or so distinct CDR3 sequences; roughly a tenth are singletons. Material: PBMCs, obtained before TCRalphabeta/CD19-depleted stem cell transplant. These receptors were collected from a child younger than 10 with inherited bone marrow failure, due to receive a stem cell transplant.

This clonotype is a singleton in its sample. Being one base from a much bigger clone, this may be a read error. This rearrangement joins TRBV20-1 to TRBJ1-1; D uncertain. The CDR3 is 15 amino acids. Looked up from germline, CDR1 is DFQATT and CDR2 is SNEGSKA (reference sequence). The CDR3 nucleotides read TGCAGTGCTAGAGATCGGCGGTCCATGAACACTGACGCTTTCTTT. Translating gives CSARDRRSMNTDAFF.

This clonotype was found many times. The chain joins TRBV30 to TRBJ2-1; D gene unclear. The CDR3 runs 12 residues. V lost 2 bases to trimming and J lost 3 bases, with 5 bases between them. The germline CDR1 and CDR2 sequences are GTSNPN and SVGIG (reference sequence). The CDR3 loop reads CAWSSYYNEQFF. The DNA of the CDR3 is TGTGCCTGGAGTAGTTACTACAATGAGCAGTTCTTC.

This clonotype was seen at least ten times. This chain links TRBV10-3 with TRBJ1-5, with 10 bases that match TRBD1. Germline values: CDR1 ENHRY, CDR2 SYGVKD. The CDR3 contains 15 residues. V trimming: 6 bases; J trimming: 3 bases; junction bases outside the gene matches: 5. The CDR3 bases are TGTGCCATCAGCTCGGGACAGGGGATCAATCAGCCCCAGCATTTT. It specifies CAISSGQGINQPQHF.

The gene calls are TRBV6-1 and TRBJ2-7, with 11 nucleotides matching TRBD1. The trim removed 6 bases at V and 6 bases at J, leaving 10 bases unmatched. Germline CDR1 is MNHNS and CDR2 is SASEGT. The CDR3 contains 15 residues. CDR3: CASSAGTGGRSEQYF. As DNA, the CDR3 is TGTGCCAGCAGCGCCGGGACAGGGGGACGTAGCGAGCAGTACTTC.

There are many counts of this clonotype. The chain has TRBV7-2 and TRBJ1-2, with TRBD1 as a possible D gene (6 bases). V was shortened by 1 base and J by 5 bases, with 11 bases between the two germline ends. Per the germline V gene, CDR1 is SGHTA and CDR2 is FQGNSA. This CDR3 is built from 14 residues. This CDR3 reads CASSLDGQYYGYTF. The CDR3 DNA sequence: TGTGCCAGCAGCTTAGACGGACAGTATTATGGCTACACCTTC. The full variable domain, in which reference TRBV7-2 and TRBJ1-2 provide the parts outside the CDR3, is GAGVSQSPSNKVTEKGKDVELRCDPISGHTALYWYRQSLGQGLEFLIYFQGNSAPDKSGLPSDRFSAERTGGSVSTLTIQRTQQEDSAVYLCASSLDGQYYGYTFGSGTRLTVV.

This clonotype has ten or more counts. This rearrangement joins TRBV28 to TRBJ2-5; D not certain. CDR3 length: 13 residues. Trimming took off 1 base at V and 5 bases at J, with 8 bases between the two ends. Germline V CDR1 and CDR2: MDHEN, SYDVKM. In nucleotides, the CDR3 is TGTGCCAGCAGTTTATTAAGAAGGGAGACCCAGTACTTC. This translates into CASSLLRRETQYF.

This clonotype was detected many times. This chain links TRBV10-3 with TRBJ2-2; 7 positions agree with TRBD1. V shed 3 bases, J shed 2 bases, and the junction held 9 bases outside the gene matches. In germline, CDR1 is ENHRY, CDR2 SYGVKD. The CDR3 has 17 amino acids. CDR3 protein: CAISDPDRQRNTGELFF. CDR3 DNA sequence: TGTGCCATCAGTGACCCGGACAGGCAACGCAACACCGGGGAGCTGTTTTTT.

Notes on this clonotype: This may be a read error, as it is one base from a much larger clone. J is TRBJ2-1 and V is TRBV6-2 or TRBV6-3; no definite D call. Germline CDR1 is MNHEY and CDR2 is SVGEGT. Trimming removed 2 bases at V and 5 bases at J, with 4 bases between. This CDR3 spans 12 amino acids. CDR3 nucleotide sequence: TGTGCCAGCAGTTACCTGGACAATGAGCAGTTCTTC. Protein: CASSYLDNEQFF.

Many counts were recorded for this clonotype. This CDR3 is CASSIAGGMNTEAFF. Here the CDR3 DNA reads TGTGCCAGTAGTATAGCAGGGGGCATGAACACTGAAGCTTTCTTT. The J gene is TRBJ1-1, the V gene TRBV19; 8 bases align to TRBD1. The CDR3 extends over 15 amino acids. V was pared by 1 base and J by 0 bases, with 1 base of the junction left unmatched. Germline CDR1 reads LNHDA; CDR2 reads SQIVND (reference sequence).

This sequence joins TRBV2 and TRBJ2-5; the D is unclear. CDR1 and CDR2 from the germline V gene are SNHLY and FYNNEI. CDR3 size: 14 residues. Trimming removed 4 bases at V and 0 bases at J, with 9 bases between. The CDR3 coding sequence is TGTGCCAGCAGTGCCTGGGTTGACCAAGAGACCCAGTACTTC. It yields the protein CASSAWVDQETQYF.

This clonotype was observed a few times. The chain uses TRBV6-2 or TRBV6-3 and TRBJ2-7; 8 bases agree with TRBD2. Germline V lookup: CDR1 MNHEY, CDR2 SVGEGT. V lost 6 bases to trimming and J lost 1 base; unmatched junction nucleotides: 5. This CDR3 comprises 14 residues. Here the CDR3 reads CASRFTSGSYEQYF. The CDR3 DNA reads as TGTGCCAGCAGATTCACTAGCGGTTCCTACGAGCAGTACTTC.

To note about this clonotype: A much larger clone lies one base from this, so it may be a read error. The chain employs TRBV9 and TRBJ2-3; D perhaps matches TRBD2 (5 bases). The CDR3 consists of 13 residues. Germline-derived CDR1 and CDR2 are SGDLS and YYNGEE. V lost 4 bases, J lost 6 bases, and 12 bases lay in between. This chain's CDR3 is CASSIGNRDTQYF. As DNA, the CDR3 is TGTGCCAGCAGCATCGGGAATAGGGATACGCAGTATTTT. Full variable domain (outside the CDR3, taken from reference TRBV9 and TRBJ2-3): DSGVTQTPKHLITATGQRVTLRCSPRSGDLSVYWYQQSLDQGLQFLIQYYNGEERAKGNILERFSAQQFPDLHSELNLSSLELGDSALYFCASSIGNRDTQYFGPGTRLTVL.

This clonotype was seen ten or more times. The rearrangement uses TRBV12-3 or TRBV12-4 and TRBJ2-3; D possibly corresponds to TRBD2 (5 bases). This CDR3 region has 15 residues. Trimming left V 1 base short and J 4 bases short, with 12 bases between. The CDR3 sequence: CASSLEGSWADTQYF. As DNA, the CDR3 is TGTGCCAGCAGTTTAGAAGGGAGTTGGGCAGATACGCAGTATTTT.

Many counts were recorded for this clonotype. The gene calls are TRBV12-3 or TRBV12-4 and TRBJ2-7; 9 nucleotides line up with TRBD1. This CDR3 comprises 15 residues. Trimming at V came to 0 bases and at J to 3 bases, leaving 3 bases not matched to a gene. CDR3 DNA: TGTGCCAGCAGTTTAGCGGGACAGGGCCGCTACGAGCAGTACTTC. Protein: CASSLAGQGRYEQYF.

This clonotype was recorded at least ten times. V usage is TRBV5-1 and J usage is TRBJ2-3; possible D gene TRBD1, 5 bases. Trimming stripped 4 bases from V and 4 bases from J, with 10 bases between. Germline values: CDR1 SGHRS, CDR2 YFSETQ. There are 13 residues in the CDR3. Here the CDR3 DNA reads TGCGCCAGCAGCGTACAGGACCCAGATACGCAGTATTTT. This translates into CASSVQDPDTQYF.

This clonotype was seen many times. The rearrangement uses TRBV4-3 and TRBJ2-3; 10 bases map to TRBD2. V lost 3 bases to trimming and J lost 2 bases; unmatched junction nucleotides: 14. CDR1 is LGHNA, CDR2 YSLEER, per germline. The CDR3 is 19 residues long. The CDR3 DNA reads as TGCGCCAGCAGCCATCTTCTCCCGGGTCTAGCGGGAGTCACAGATACGCAGTATTTT. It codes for CASSHLLPGLAGVTDTQYF.

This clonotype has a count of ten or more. The CDR3 is CASSFGQSSTDTQYF. The CDR3 DNA sequence: TGTGCCAGCAGTTTCGGTCAATCTAGCACAGATACGCAGTATTTT. J is TRBJ2-3 and V is TRBV12-3 or TRBV12-4; D not certain. V gave up 3 bases and J gave up 0 bases, with 10 bases separating them. The CDR3 length is 15 residues.

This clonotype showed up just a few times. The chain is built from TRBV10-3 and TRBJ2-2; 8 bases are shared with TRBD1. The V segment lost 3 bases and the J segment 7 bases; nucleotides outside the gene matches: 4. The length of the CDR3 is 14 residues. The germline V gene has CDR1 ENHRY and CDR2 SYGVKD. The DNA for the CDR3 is TGTGCCATCAGTGACGACAGGGGTGGCGGGGAGCTGTTTTTT. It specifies CAISDDRGGGELFF.

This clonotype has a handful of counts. The CDR3 nucleotides read TGTGCCAGCAGCCACCTCGGACAGTCCTACGAGCAGTACTTC. Protein product: CASSHLGQSYEQYF. The rearrangement joins TRBV14 to TRBJ2-7, with a weak D call TRBD1 (6 bases). This CDR3 comprises 14 residues. CDR1 and CDR2 from the germline V gene are SGHDN and FVKESK. V was shortened by 3 bases and J by 1 base, with 10 bases between the two germline ends. The whole variable domain, filled in from reference TRBV14 and TRBJ2-7, reads EAGVTQFPSHSVIEKGQTVTLRCDPISGHDNLYWYRRVMGKEIKFLLHFVKESKQDESGMPNNRFLAERTGGTYSTLKVQPAELEDSGVYFCASSHLGQSYEQYFGPGTRLTVT.

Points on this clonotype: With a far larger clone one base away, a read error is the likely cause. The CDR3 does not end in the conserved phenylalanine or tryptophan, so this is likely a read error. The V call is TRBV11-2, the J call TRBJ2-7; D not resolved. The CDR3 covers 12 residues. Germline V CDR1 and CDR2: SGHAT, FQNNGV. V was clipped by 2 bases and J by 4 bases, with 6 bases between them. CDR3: CASSLRDYEQYS. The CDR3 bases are TGTGCCAGCAGCTTAAGGGATTACGAGCAGTACTCC.

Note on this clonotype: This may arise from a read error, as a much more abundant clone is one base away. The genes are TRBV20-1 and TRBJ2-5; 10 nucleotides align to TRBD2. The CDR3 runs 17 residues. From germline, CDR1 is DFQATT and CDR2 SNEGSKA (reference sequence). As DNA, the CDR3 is TGCTGTGCTAAGAGGCCAGCGGGAGGGCCGTCCCAAGAGACCCAGTACTTC. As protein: CCAKRPAGGPSQETQYF.

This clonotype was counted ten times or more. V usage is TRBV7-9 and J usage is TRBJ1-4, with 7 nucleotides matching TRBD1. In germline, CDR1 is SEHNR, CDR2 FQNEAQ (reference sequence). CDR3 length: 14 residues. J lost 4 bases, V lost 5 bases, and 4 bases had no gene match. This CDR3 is CASSPGTVNEKLFF. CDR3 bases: TGTGCCAGCAGCCCGGGGACAGTTAATGAAAAACTGTTTTTT.